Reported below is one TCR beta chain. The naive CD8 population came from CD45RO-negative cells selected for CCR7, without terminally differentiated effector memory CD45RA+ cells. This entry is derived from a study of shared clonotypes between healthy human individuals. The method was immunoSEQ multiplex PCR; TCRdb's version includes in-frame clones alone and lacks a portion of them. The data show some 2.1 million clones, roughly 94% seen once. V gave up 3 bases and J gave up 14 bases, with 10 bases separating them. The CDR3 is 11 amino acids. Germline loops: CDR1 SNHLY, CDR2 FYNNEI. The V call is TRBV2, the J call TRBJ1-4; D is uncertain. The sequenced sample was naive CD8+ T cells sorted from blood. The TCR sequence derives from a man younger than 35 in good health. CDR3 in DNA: TGTGCCAGCAGTGACACCGGGTTTCTGTTTTTT. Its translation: CASSDTGFLFF.